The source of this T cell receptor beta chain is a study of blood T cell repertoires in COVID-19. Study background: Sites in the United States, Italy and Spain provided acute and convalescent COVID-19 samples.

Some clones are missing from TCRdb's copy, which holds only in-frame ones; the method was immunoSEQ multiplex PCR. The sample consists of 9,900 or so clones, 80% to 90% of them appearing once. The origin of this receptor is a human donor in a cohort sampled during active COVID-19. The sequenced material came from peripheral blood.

The CDR3 here is CASSDWERGPPGELFF. In DNA, the CDR3 is TGTGCCAGCAGTGACTGGGAGCGGGGGCCCCCCGGGGAGCTGTTTTTT. The chain joins TRBV25-1 to TRBJ2-2; TRBD2 matches at 8 bases. This CDR3 comprises 16 residues. The V gene end was trimmed by 3 bases and the J gene end by 6 bases; junction bases not matched to a gene: 9. Per the germline V gene, CDR1 is MGHDK and CDR2 is SYGVNS.